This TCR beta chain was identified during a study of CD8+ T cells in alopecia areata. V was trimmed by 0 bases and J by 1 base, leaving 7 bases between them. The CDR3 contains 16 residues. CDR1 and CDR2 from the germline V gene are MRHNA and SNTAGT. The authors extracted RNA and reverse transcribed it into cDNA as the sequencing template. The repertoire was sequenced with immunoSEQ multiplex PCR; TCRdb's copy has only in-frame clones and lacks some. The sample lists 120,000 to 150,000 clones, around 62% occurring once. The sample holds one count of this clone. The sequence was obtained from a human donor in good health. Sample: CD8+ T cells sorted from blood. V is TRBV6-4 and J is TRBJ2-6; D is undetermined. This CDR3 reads CASSDSTLSGANVLTF. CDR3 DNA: TGTGCCAGCAGTGACTCCACCCTTTCTGGGGCCAACGTCCTGACTTTC.